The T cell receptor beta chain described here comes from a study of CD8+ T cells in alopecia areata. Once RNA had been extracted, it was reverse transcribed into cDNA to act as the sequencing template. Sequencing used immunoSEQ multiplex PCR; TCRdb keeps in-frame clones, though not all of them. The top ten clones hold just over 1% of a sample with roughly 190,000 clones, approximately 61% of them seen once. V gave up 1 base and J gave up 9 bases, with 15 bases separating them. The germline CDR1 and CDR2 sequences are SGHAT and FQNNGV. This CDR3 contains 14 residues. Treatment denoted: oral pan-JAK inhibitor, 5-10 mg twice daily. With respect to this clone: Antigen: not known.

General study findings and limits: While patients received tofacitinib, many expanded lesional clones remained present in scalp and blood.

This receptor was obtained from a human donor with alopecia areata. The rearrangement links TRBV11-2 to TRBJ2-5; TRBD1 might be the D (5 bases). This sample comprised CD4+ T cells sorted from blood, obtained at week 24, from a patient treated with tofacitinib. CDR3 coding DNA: TGTGCCAGCAGCTTAGGAGTTTCTAAGACAGCCCAGTACTTC. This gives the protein CASSLGVSKTAQYF.